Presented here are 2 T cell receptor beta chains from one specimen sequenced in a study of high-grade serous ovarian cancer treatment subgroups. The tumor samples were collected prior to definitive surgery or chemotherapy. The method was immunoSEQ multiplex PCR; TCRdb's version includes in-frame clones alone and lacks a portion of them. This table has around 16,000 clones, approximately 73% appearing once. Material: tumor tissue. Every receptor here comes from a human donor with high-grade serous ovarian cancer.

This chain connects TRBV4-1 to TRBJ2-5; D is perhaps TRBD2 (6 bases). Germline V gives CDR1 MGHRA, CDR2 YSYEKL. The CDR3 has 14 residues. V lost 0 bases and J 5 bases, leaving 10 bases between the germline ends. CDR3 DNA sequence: TGCGCCAGCAGCCAAGATGGAGGGGACGAGACCCAGTACTTC. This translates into CASSQDGGDETQYF.

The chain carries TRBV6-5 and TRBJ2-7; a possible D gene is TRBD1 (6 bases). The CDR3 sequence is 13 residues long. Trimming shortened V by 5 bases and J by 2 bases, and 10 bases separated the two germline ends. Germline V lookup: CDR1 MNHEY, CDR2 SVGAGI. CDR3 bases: TGTGCCAGCAGTGGCAGGGGAGCCTACGAGCAGTACTTC. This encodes CASSGRGAYEQYF.